The sequence of this TCR beta chain was determined in a study of blood T cells in healthy people across ages. General observations from the study: It was not known whether donors were CMV positive (a possible confounder of expanded clonotype changes).

The use of a sample-barcoded 5' primer and a J-beta primer mix characterized a second PCR of roughly 6 to 12 cycles. From each sample, at least 2.5 million paired-end reads containing CDR3 were obtained. TCRdb ran MiXCR on the 5' RACE reads and lists one entry per CDR3 protein. This sample has about 930,000 distinct CDR3 sequences, with just under 30% found just once. From germline, CDR1 is SGHAT and CDR2 FQNNGV. The CDR3 is 15 residues long. Trimming took off 5 bases at V and 0 bases at J, with 13 bases between the two ends. Remarks on this clonotype: Its antigen is unidentified.

These data were likewise used in another study, on T cells of mothers and their children.

What was sequenced was blood. The receptor was isolated from a woman aged 40-49 years in good health. V gene TRBV11-2 combines with J gene TRBJ1-1; maybe TRBD1 (5 bases). The CDR3 loop is CASSVYRRMNTEAFF. The DNA of the CDR3 is TGTGCCAGCAGCGTATACAGGCGCATGAACACTGAAGCTTTCTTT.